Detailed here is one TCR beta chain. This sample was included in a study of OX40 agonist ivuxolimab in advanced cancers. About the study: In this trial design, patients received ivuxolimab intravenously at 0.01 to 10 mg/kg every 2 weeks.

CDR1 MNHNS and CDR2 SASEGT come from the germline V gene. The V segment lost 0 bases and the J segment 4 bases; nucleotides outside the gene matches: 11. The CDR3 extends over 19 amino acids. The assay was immunoSEQ multiplex PCR, and TCRdb's table has in-frame clones only and misses some. Of about 41,000 clones detected, around 80% appear once; the ten largest clones hold 2.6%. The source is an adult with an advanced solid tumor such as melanoma, head and neck, liver or kidney cancer. This material consisted of CD4+ or CD8+ T cells sorted from blood, taken in a trial of the OX40 agonist ivuxolimab. The rearrangement uses TRBV6-1 and TRBJ2-1, with 11 bases fitting TRBD2. CDR3 bases: TGTGCCAGCAGTGAAGCAGATTGGCGTAGCGGGGGGGCTTACAATGAGCAGTTCTTC. Translated: CASSEADWRSGGAYNEQFF.